This TCR beta chain came from a study of T cell responses to AZD1222 COVID-19 vaccine. Notes on this clone: Its matching antigen is unknown.

Germline V gene data show CDR1 as KGHDR and CDR2 as SFDVKD. V trimming: 4 bases; J trimming: 4 bases; junction bases outside the gene matches: 10. The CDR3 contains 17 residues. Produced via immunoSEQ multiplex PCR; TCRdb's table is partial and in-frame only. This sample has approximately 120,000 clones, with 75% to 90% found just once. Study observations and caveats: Clonal diversity was possibly underestimated, and the donors were mostly white British, with more females. Vaccine-associated CD4 TCRs ranged over spike, dominating at 160-218 and 743-854.

The receptor was derived from an adult in good health. The chain joins TRBV24-1 to TRBJ2-3, with TRBD1 matching over 10 bases. The source material was peripheral blood, sampled on day 0 of AZD1222 vaccination. The CDR3 sequence: CATSEPTGGVGADTQYF. In nucleotides, the CDR3 is TGTGCCACCAGTGAGCCGACAGGGGGCGTCGGTGCAGATACGCAGTATTTT.